Each of the 14 T cell receptor beta chains below was sequenced from the same sample in a study of cytomegalovirus exposure and HLA in healthy donors. The PCR ran on 60 Vbeta and 13 Jbeta primers. TCRdb's copy holds only in-frame clones and misses some; the assay was immunoSEQ multiplex PCR. Among 120,000 to 150,000 clones listed, 65% to 90% were seen once. The sample taken for sequencing was PBMCs. These receptor sequences come from a female donor in good health and CMV-seronegative.

This clone was counted once. The rearrangement joins TRBV27 to TRBJ1-1; no firm D call. Trimming stripped 8 bases from V and 4 bases from J, with 11 bases between. In germline, CDR1 is MNHEY, CDR2 SMNVEV (reference sequence). The CDR3 is 12 residues long. The DNA of the CDR3 is TGTGCCAGCGCCGGACTGGCCACTGAAGCTTTCTTT. It translates to CASAGLATEAFF.

The chain recombines TRBV27 with TRBJ2-1; D perhaps matches TRBD2 (5 bases). Trimming cost V 6 bases and J 5 bases, with 20 bases left between them. The CDR3 has 16 amino acids. The germline V gene encodes CDR1 MNHEY and CDR2 SMNVEV (reference sequence). This chain's CDR3 is CASSPRRRKMDNEQFF. The DNA for the CDR3 is TGTGCCAGCAGCCCCCGTAGGAGGAAGATGGACAATGAGCAGTTCTTC.

V is TRBV5-1 and J is TRBJ2-7; 8 bases align to TRBD2. The V gene's germline CDR1 is SGHRS and CDR2 YFSETQ. This CDR3 comprises 15 residues. V shed 4 bases, J shed 4 bases, and the junction held 10 bases outside the gene matches. The CDR3 region is CASSPFGTREYEQYF. The DNA for the CDR3 is TGCGCCAGCAGCCCCTTTGGGACTAGGGAGTACGAGCAGTACTTC.

The V call is TRBV18, the J call TRBJ1-1, with TRBD1 identical over 9 bases. The CDR3 is 15 amino acids. CDR1 is KGHSH and CDR2 is LQKENI in the germline V gene. V dropped 2 bases and J dropped 4; count of bases not matched to a gene: 5. This chain's CDR3 is CASSPYGTGSTEAFF. The CDR3 coding sequence is TGTGCCAGCTCACCATACGGGACAGGGAGCACTGAAGCTTTCTTT. The complete variable domain, with remaining parts taken from reference TRBV18 and TRBJ1-1, reads NAGVMQNPRHLVRRRGQEARLRCSPMKGHSHVYWYRQLPEEGLKFMVYLQKENIIDESGMPKERFSAEFPKEGPSILRIQQVVRGDSAAYFCASSPYGTGSTEAFFGQGTRLTVV.

The rearrangement uses TRBV11-2 and TRBJ1-3; D not resolved. The ends were cut back, 5 bases at V and 4 bases at J, with 12 bases in the middle. Germline CDR1 reads SGHAT; CDR2 reads FQNNGV. The CDR3 totals 14 residues. The CDR3 sequence is CASSKAGVGNTIYF. The CDR3 nucleotides read TGTGCCAGCAGCAAGGCGGGCGTCGGAAACACCATATATTTT.

The chain combines TRBV9 with TRBJ2-1; perhaps TRBD1 as D (6 bases). CDR3 length equals 14 residues. Germline-derived CDR1 and CDR2 are SGDLS and YYNGEE. V was clipped by 3 bases and J by 6 bases, with 13 bases between them. In nucleotides, the CDR3 is TGTGCCAGCAGCGCCTCAGGGGTCGGCAATGAGCAGTTCTTC. Its protein product is CASSASGVGNEQFF.

This rearrangement joins TRBV28 to TRBJ1-5; 9 nucleotides agree with TRBD1. The ends lost 1 base at V and 2 bases at J; junction bases unmatched: 3. Germline-derived CDR1 and CDR2 are MDHEN and SYDVKM. This CDR3 spans 16 amino acids. In DNA, the CDR3 is TGTGCCAGCAGTTTATTGGGACAGGGCGGCAATCAGCCCCAGCATTTT. The encoded protein is CASSLLGQGGNQPQHF.

The rearrangement links TRBV5-4 to TRBJ2-3; a weak D match, TRBD1 (6 bases). CDR1 and CDR2 (germline): SGHNT, YYREEE (reference sequence). The CDR3 has 13 residues. Deletions cut 0 bases from V and 6 bases from J, with 8 bases between. CDR3: CASSLATGDTQYF. CDR3 nucleotides: TGTGCCAGCAGCTTGGCTACAGGGGATACGCAGTATTTT.

The J gene is TRBJ1-1, the V gene TRBV19, with 9 bases identical to TRBD1. This CDR3 has 15 amino acids. Germline values: CDR1 LNHDA, CDR2 SQIVND (reference sequence). The ends lost 3 bases at V and 3 bases at J; junction bases unmatched: 5. CDR3 coding DNA: TGTGCCAGTAGTATGGGCGGGACAGGGTACACTGAAGCTTTCTTT. Protein product: CASSMGGTGYTEAFF.

This clone was seen more than once but under ten times. Here the CDR3 DNA reads TGTGCCAGCAGCTCCGGACAGGCTAGCACAGATACGCAGTATTTT. Residues: CASSSGQASTDTQYF. The gene calls are TRBV7-9 and TRBJ2-3; 7 positions match TRBD1. Germline CDR1 reads SEHNR; CDR2 reads FQNEAQ (reference sequence). CDR3 length equals 15 residues. V trimming: 4 bases; J trimming: 0 bases; junction bases outside the gene matches: 4.

The gene calls are TRBV30 and TRBJ1-1, with 9 nucleotides matching TRBD1. CDR3 length: 15 amino acids. V was clipped by 4 bases and J by 4 bases; unmatched bases: 10. Per germline, CDR1 GTSNPN and CDR2 SVGIG (reference sequence). This chain's CDR3 is CAWTETGGGGTEAFF. In nucleotides, the CDR3 is TGTGCCTGGACCGAAACAGGGGGCGGGGGCACTGAAGCTTTCTTT.

The CDR3 reads CASSLAAGYGTGELFF. CDR3 nucleotide sequence: TGCGCCAGCAGCTTGGCCGCAGGGTATGGCACCGGGGAGCTGTTTTTT. This chain links TRBV5-1 with TRBJ2-2; tentative D call: TRBD1 (5 bases). V gave up 0 bases and J gave up 4 bases, with 13 bases separating them. The CDR3 is 16 residues long. The germline gives CDR1 SGHRS, CDR2 YFSETQ.

This sequence joins TRBV20-1 and TRBJ2-5, with a weak D call TRBD1 (7 bases). This CDR3 is built from 11 residues. Trimming removed 5 bases from V and 9 bases from J, with 13 bases in between. The germline gives CDR1 DFQATT, CDR2 SNEGSKA (reference sequence). The CDR3 DNA reads as TGCAGTGCTTACGACAGGGAGGCCCAGTACTTC. It codes for CSAYDREAQYF.

The chain recombines TRBV19 with TRBJ1-1; TRBD1 matches 9 bases. Germline V gene lookup returns CDR1 LNHDA and CDR2 SQIVND (reference sequence). V gave up 6 bases and J gave up 1 base; unmatched junction bases: 6. The length of the CDR3 is 15 residues. The CDR3 sequence is CASSGTGKGNTEAFF. As DNA, the CDR3 is TGTGCCAGTAGCGGGACAGGGAAGGGGAACACTGAAGCTTTCTTT.